Listed below are T cell receptor beta chains from one sample, sequenced in a study of OX40 agonist ivuxolimab in advanced cancers. The protocol was immunoSEQ multiplex PCR, while the TCRdb copy is restricted to in-frame clones and leaves out a portion. The sample gives tens of thousands of clones, approximately 90% of which show up once; roughly 0.27% is in the top ten. Sequenced material: CD4+ or CD8+ T cells sorted from blood, taken in a trial of the OX40 agonist ivuxolimab. The receptors were sampled from an adult with an advanced solid tumor such as melanoma, head and neck, liver or kidney cancer. CDR3s include the opening cysteine and the closing phenylalanine or tryptophan. A D gene is named only where the DNA matches it firmly. Clone size is not always given. Where it is, it says once, few, many or a class for expanded clones.

D: TRBD1; J: TRBJ1-1; V: TRBV7-3; size: .; DNA: TGTGCCAGCAGCTTAATGACAGGGCTGGGCACTGAAGCTTTCTTT; CDR3: CASSLMTGLGTEAFF
D: TRBD1; J: TRBJ2-7; V: TRBV7-2; size: once; DNA: TGTGCCAGCAGCCCCAGACAGGGTTCGTACGAGCAGTACTTC; CDR3: CASSPRQGSYEQYF
D: TRBD1; J: TRBJ2-5; V: TRBV10-2; size: .; DNA: TGCGCCAGCAGTGAGATATACTGGACAGGGGGAGAGACCCAGTACTTC; CDR3: CASSEIYWTGGETQYF
D: .; J: TRBJ2-7; V: TRBV6-5; size: once; DNA: TGTGCCAGCAGTGGGCGGATCGAGCAGTACTTC; CDR3: CASSGRIEQYF
D: .; J: TRBJ2-3; V: TRBV6-6; size: .; DNA: TGTGCCGCTTGCCGGGGTCTTATAGATACGCAGTATTTT; CDR3: CAACRGLIDTQYF
D: .; J: TRBJ2-2; V: TRBV10-1; size: .; DNA: TGCGCCAGCAGTGAGTATCGGGGACGAGGGGAGCTGTTTTTT; CDR3: CASSEYRGRGELFF
D: .; J: TRBJ2-2; V: TRBV11-2; size: .; DNA: TGTGCCAGCAGCTTAGATATTTTTTCGGTCACCGGGGAGCTGTTTTTT; CDR3: CASSLDIFSVTGELFF
D: .; J: TRBJ1-1; V: TRBV18; size: .; DNA: TGTGCCAGCTCACAGACAGTTTACACTGAAGCTTTCTTT; CDR3: CASSQTVYTEAFF
D: .; J: TRBJ2-7; V: TRBV11-2; size: .; DNA: TGTGCCAGCAGCTTAGATCCAGGTAGCAACGAGCAGTACTTC; CDR3: CASSLDPGSNEQYF
D: .; J: TRBJ1-4; V: TRBV19; size: .; DNA: TGTGCCAGCCAATTGCAACGGCCTAATGAAAAACTGTTTTTT; CDR3: CASQLQRPNEKLFF
D: .; J: TRBJ2-5; V: TRBV5-1; size: .; DNA: TGCGCCAGCAGCTTGTTAGGGGCCCAAGAGACCCAGTACTTC; CDR3: CASSLLGAQETQYF
D: .; J: TRBJ1-1; V: TRBV5-1; size: .; DNA: TGCGCCAGCAGCTTGGGGGGACCTGGGGACACTGAAGCTTTCTTT; CDR3: CASSLGGPGDTEAFF
D: .; J: TRBJ1-1; V: TRBV6-1; size: .; DNA: TGTGCCAGCAGTGAAGCAACCGTGAACACTGAAGCTTTCTTT; CDR3: CASSEATVNTEAFF
D: .; J: TRBJ2-5; V: TRBV7-8; size: .; DNA: TGTGCCAGCAGCTTAGTTCACCCAGGGGGGGTAGAGACCCAGTACTTC; CDR3: CASSLVHPGGVETQYF
D: TRBD2; J: TRBJ2-1; V: TRBV28; size: few; DNA: TGTGCCAGCATCTCACTAGCGGGAGGACTCGGATACTCCTACAATGAGCAGTTCTTC; CDR3: CASISLAGGLGYSYNEQFF
D: .; J: TRBJ1-2; V: TRBV10-3; size: .; DNA: TGTGCCATCGCCAGTTACTATGGCTACACCTTC; CDR3: CAIASYYGYTF
D: .; J: TRBJ2-5; V: TRBV6-6; size: .; DNA: TGTGCCAGCAGGAGTCGGGTACAAGAGACCCAGTACTTC; CDR3: CASRSRVQETQYF
D: .; J: TRBJ2-2; V: TRBV29-1; size: .; DNA: TGCAGCGTTGTAACTCGGGGGTCTTACACCGGGGAGCTGTTTTTT; CDR3: CSVVTRGSYTGELFF
D: .; J: TRBJ2-2; V: TRBV6-6; size: .; DNA: TGTGCCAGCGGGGACACCGGGGAGCTGTTTTTT; CDR3: CASGDTGELFF
D: TRBD2; J: TRBJ2-1; V: TRBV19; size: .; DNA: TGTGCCAGTAGTATCCTGGCGGGAGTCTCCTACAATGAGCAGTTCTTC; CDR3: CASSILAGVSYNEQFF
D: .; J: TRBJ2-7; V: TRBV28; size: .; DNA: TGTGCCAGCAGTTCGGGGACTTCCCCCTACGAGCAGTACTTC; CDR3: CASSSGTSPYEQYF
D: TRBD2; J: TRBJ2-3; V: TRBV6-1; size: .; DNA: TGTGCCAGCAGTGACGGTCTCGGGGGGAGTCCAGATACGCAGTATTTT; CDR3: CASSDGLGGSPDTQYF
D: .; J: TRBJ2-5; V: TRBV7-9; size: .; DNA: TGTGCCAGCAGCTTGCAGGTGACGGAGACCCAGTACTTC; CDR3: CASSLQVTETQYF
D: TRBD2; J: TRBJ2-7; V: TRBV5-1; size: .; DNA: TGCGCCAGCAGCCCTGTAGCGGGAGTGTTTTACGAGCAGTACTTC; CDR3: CASSPVAGVFYEQYF
D: .; J: TRBJ2-7; V: TRBV7-2; size: .; DNA: TGTGCCAGCAGCTTATCCGTCTACCTCTCCTACGAGCAGTACTTC; CDR3: CASSLSVYLSYEQYF
D: .; J: TRBJ2-7; V: TRBV6-1; size: .; DNA: TGTGCCAGCAGTGCGGCAGGGAAGGGGTACGAGCAGTACTTC; CDR3: CASSAAGKGYEQYF
D: TRBD2; J: TRBJ2-7; V: TRBV7-3; size: once; DNA: TGTGCCAGCAGCTCTCGGACTAGCGGGCTCTACGAGCAGTACTTC; CDR3: CASSSRTSGLYEQYF
D: TRBD1; J: TRBJ2-2; V: TRBV6-5; size: .; DNA: TGTGCCAGCAGTTTCGACAGGGGGCACGTCGGGGAGCTGTTTTTT; CDR3: CASSFDRGHVGELFF
D: .; J: TRBJ1-1; V: TRBV6-7; size: .; DNA: TGTGCCAGCAGTTACTCGAGAGGCCAGAGGGTAGTGAACACTGAAGCTTTCTTT; CDR3: CASSYSRGQRVVNTEAFF
D: TRBD1; J: TRBJ2-2; V: TRBV6-1; size: .; DNA: TGTGCCAGCAGTCCCGGGACAGACTACACCGGGGAGCTGTTTTTT; CDR3: CASSPGTDYTGELFF
D: .; J: TRBJ1-1; V: TRBV5-4; size: .; DNA: TGTGCCAGCAGCTTAGACGTTCTCACTGAAGCTTTCTTT; CDR3: CASSLDVLTEAFF
D: .; J: TRBJ2-1; V: TRBV28; size: .; DNA: TGTGCCAGCAGTTCAGCCGTAAGCGGGCTCCTCAATGAGCAGTTCTTC; CDR3: CASSSAVSGLLNEQFF
D: .; J: TRBJ2-3; V: TRBV5-4; size: .; DNA: TGTGCCAGCAGCTTGGACGGGGGCGCGAGCACAGATACGCAGTATTTT; CDR3: CASSLDGGASTDTQYF
D: TRBD1; J: TRBJ2-7; V: TRBV28; size: .; DNA: TGTGCCAGCAGTTTGGGGGACAGGGGCCACGAGCAGTACTTC; CDR3: CASSLGDRGHEQYF
D: .; J: TRBJ1-2; V: TRBV4-2; size: .; DNA: TGTGCCAGCAGCTTGGGAAAGGGACCGGTCGCCTATGGCTACACCTTC; CDR3: CASSLGKGPVAYGYTF
D: .; J: TRBJ2-7; V: TRBV27; size: .; DNA: TGTGCCAGCAGAGTCCCGGGCCAGGGGAACTACGAGCAGTACTTC; CDR3: CASRVPGQGNYEQYF
D: TRBD2; J: TRBJ2-3; V: TRBV5-4; size: few; DNA: TGTGCCACCAGGACTAGCGGGAGAGGGACAGATACGCAGTATTTT; CDR3: CATRTSGRGTDTQYF
D: TRBD2; J: TRBJ2-5; V: TRBV29-1; size: .; DNA: TGCAGCGCTAGGACTAGCGGGAGCGAGGAGACCCAGTACTTC; CDR3: CSARTSGSEETQYF
D: TRBD1; J: TRBJ2-2; V: TRBV6-1; size: .; DNA: TGTGCCAGCACTACGGACAGGGCCGGCGCCGGGGAGCTGTTTTTT; CDR3: CASTTDRAGAGELFF
D: TRBD1; J: TRBJ2-3; V: TRBV4-1; size: few; DNA: TGCGCCAGCAGCCGGGATTTACAGGGGGCTTCCCCCACAGATACGCAGTATTTT; CDR3: CASSRDLQGASPTDTQYF
D: .; J: TRBJ2-1; V: TRBV5-4; size: few; DNA: TGTGCCAGCAGCTATTACCGTAATGAGCAGTTCTTC; CDR3: CASSYYRNEQFF
D: TRBD1; J: TRBJ1-2; V: TRBV28; size: .; DNA: TGTGCCAGCGTCGACGGGACAGTCAACTATGGCTACACCTTC; CDR3: CASVDGTVNYGYTF
D: .; J: TRBJ2-5; V: TRBV5-5; size: .; DNA: TGTGCCAGCAGCTTGGTCCAAGAGACCCAGTACTTC; CDR3: CASSLVQETQYF
D: TRBD1; J: TRBJ1-2; V: TRBV19; size: .; DNA: TGTGCCAGTAGTATCGGGACAGGGGGTGGCTACACCTTC; CDR3: CASSIGTGGGYTF
D: TRBD2; J: TRBJ2-1; V: TRBV28; size: .; DNA: TGTGCCAGCAGCTCCGGGACTAGCGGGATTTCCTACAATGAGCAGTTCTTC; CDR3: CASSSGTSGISYNEQFF
D: .; J: TRBJ2-2; V: TRBV19; size: .; DNA: TGTGCCAGTAGCCATCCGGGTTACAGGGCCGGGGAGCTGTTTTTT; CDR3: CASSHPGYRAGELFF
D: TRBD1; J: TRBJ2-7; V: TRBV5-1; size: .; DNA: TGCGCCAGCAGCCCTAGACAGGGAAGCTCCTACGAGCAGTACTTC; CDR3: CASSPRQGSSYEQYF
D: .; J: TRBJ1-1; V: TRBV28; size: once; DNA: TGTGCCAGCAGAGCAGAGAACACTGAAGCTTTCTTT; CDR3: CASRAENTEAFF
D: TRBD2; J: TRBJ2-1; V: TRBV5-4; size: .; DNA: TGTGCCAGCAGCTTGGGCGGGAGCTCCTACAATGAGCAGTTCTTC; CDR3: CASSLGGSSYNEQFF
D: TRBD1; J: TRBJ1-1; V: TRBV9; size: .; DNA: TGTGCCAGCAGCGTAGGCCAGGGGGCTGGGGAAGCTTTCTTT; CDR3: CASSVGQGAGEAFF
D: TRBD2; J: TRBJ2-3; V: TRBV5-1; size: once; DNA: TGCGCCAGCAGCTTGAGGGCTAGCGGGAGAGGGGATACGCAGTATTTT; CDR3: CASSLRASGRGDTQYF
D: .; J: TRBJ1-6; V: TRBV7-9; size: .; DNA: TGTGCCAGCAGCTTAGGAGGGAATTCACCCCTCCACTTT; CDR3: CASSLGGNSPLHF
D: TRBD2; J: TRBJ2-1; V: TRBV7-2; size: .; DNA: TGTGCCAGCAGCTTGGGACTAGCGGGAGATGAGCAGTTCTTC; CDR3: CASSLGLAGDEQFF
D: .; J: TRBJ1-1; V: TRBV6-6; size: .; DNA: TGTGCCAGCAGGCTCCTTATGAACACTGAAGCTTTCTTT; CDR3: CASRLLMNTEAFF
D: .; J: TRBJ2-5; V: TRBV6-5; size: .; DNA: TGTGCCAGCAGTCCTCGTTGGCAGCAAGAGACCCAGTACTTC; CDR3: CASSPRWQQETQYF
D: .; J: TRBJ1-3; V: TRBV5-6; size: .; DNA: TGTGCCAGCAGCCACAGGGACGCTGGAAACACCATATATTTT; CDR3: CASSHRDAGNTIYF
D: TRBD2; J: TRBJ2-1; V: TRBV27; size: .; DNA: TGTGCCAGCAGGTGGAGGGGAGGCGGGAGCATCGACAATGAGCAGTTCTTC; CDR3: CASRWRGGGSIDNEQFF
D: .; J: TRBJ2-7; V: TRBV4-1; size: .; DNA: TGCGCCAGCAGCCAAGAGGGCACCTACTCCTACGAGCAGTACTTC; CDR3: CASSQEGTYSYEQYF
D: TRBD1; J: TRBJ1-1; V: TRBV27; size: .; DNA: TGTGCCAGCAGTCCCTCAGGGGGCACTGAAGCTTTCTTT; CDR3: CASSPSGGTEAFF
D: TRBD1; J: TRBJ1-5; V: TRBV7-6; size: .; DNA: TGTGCCAGCAGCTCAGGGGGGTTGGGCCAGCCCCAGCATTTT; CDR3: CASSSGGLGQPQHF